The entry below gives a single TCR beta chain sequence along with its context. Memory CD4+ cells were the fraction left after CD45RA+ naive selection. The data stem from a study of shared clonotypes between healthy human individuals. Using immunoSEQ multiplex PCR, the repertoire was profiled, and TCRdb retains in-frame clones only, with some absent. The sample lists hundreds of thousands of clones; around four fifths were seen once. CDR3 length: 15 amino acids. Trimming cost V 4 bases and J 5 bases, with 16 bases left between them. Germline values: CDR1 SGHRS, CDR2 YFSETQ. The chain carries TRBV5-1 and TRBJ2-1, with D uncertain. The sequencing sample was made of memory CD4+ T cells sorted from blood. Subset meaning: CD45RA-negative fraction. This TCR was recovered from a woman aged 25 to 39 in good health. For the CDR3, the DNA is TGCGCCAGCAGCCTTAGCTCCGCCTTTGACAATGAGCAGTTCTTC. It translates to CASSLSSAFDNEQFF.